The count of the clone carrying this T cell receptor (beta chain) is one. The data derive from a study of blood T cell repertoires in COVID-19. Only in-frame clones appear in the TCRdb table, and some are missing; sequencing was by immunoSEQ multiplex PCR. The sample records roughly 100,000 clones, 75% to 95% being singletons. CDR1 and CDR2 (germline): MNHEY, SVGAGI. The CDR3 sequence is 16 residues long. V lost 4 bases to trimming and J lost 4 bases; unmatched junction nucleotides: 7. The gene calls are TRBV6-5 and TRBJ2-7, with 13 bases aligning to TRBD2. The source is a human donor in a cohort sampled during active COVID-19. Source material: peripheral blood. CDR3 loop: CASSFSGTSGVYEQYF. The CDR3 bases are TGTGCCAGCAGTTTTTCTGGGACTAGCGGGGTGTACGAGCAGTACTTC.